The entry below gives a single T cell receptor beta chain sequence along with its context. Its antigen remains undetermined. No qualities accompany the bases; no much larger clone lies one base away. The donors were healthy, HIV-negative adults with no recently reported acute infections or vaccinations. Every donor was a Caucasian adult residing in Nashville, Tennessee, USA. CD4+ T cells were enriched by magnetic negative selection; naive cells were then positively selected on CD45RA, and the negative fraction formed the memory subset. Blood was collected by leukapheresis, and PBMCs were isolated by Ficoll-Histopaque density gradient centrifugation and then cryopreserved in liquid nitrogen vapor phase. Analytical flow cytometry was used to check the purity and quantity of each magnetically sorted T cell population. From each sorted fraction, genomic DNA was isolated and quantified by UV absorbance on a Nanodrop 2000c.

The germline ends are 11 bases apart after V is trimmed by 0 bases and J by 4 bases. From the cysteine up to the phenylalanine, the CDR3 has a length of 15 residues. Of the read, only the CDR3 DNA is kept; its 45 bases are in frame from base 1. The germline V gene (reference sequence) yields SGHNT for CDR1 and YYREEE for CDR2. Using the deep immunoSEQ assay, multiplex PCR amplified TCR CDR3 regions from genomic DNA. Genomic DNA extracted from each cell subset was distributed evenly over all wells of several immunoSEQ 96-well plates, and each plate served as one replicate. For sorted subsets, each replicate PCR was loaded with about 200 ng genomic DNA, equivalent to roughly 30,000 T cell genomes. The purified libraries were quantified using a Qubit 3.0 fluorometer, sized with a Bioanalyzer 2100, and then quantified again using the KAPA Library Quantification kit. Each immunoSEQ 96-well plate was sequenced on its own single-read 150-cycle Illumina NextSeq 550 flow cell. The authors' analysis ran thus. Because only junctional sequences without quality scores were contained in the immunoSEQ output, filtering matching that applied to full-length reads could not be performed. To assign V/J genes and CDR3, sequences were annotated against IMGT germline references using PyIR, a Python wrapper for IgBLAST v1.9. Reads were removed for weak V/J assignments (E-value above 1e-6), missing CDR3, stop codons, out-of-frame junctions, or ambiguous translated residues. A V3J clonotype was defined by an identical inferred V gene, J gene, and CDR3 amino acid sequence. Percentage overlap between repertoires was calculated by dividing the number of shared unique clonotypes by the size of the smaller repertoire. Repertoire richness was assessed with RTK rarefaction, the Chao1 estimator, and Recon v2.1 estimates of unobserved clonotypes. Generation probabilities were computed with OLGA for all TCRbeta clonotypes obtained by the gDNA method from several donors. As stored in TCRdb, this immuneACCESS dataset retains in-frame rearrangements with V and J assigned. A fraction of the clones does not appear; measured against another copy, unresolved V genes explain less than half of the discrepancy, and the remainder lacks a known reason. V, J and clone size are taken as reported in that table, and D and trimming were inferred from the DNA itself. Recorded for this sample are more than 2,000,000 clones; about 92% of them occurred a single time. The top ten clones comprise around 0.14% of the sample.

This specimen belongs to a study of shared clonotypes between healthy human individuals (TCRdb year 2020). Regarding the study in general: The cohort included three men and a couple of women between 18 and 49 years of age. For each donor, three plates each were used for CD4 naive and CD4 memory, two plates were used for CD8 naive, and one plate was used for CD8 memory. The study deeply sequenced blood TCR repertoires of several healthy adults to estimate repertoire size and the extent of clonotype sharing between individuals. Different laboratories and diverse techniques were used to prepare libraries and sequence TCR repertoires, to increase sequencing depth and limit assay-specific biases. Each donor's leukapheresis produced roughly between roughly 0.9 and 8.9 billion PBMCs. Findings and caveats that apply to the study as a whole: Naive subsets generally had larger estimated clonotype richness than memory subsets did. Even with the large sequencing depth, rarefaction of the sorted-subset datasets indicated that sequencing was incomplete. Based on pairwise subsampling, the degree of clonotype sharing among donors was expected to be affected by sequencing depth. Compared with non-shared clonotypes, the clonotypes found in all four sorted-subset donors had higher generation probabilities. When a handful of donors were compared, the shared fraction of clonotypes was about 5% for naive CD4, around 4% for naive CD8, roughly 2.5% for memory CD4, and 0.35% to 0.4% for memory CD8. Sampling was limited to blood, and TCR repertoires in tissue likely differ from TCR repertoires in blood. Because the study included a small number of donors, the genetic and exposure-history diversity represented was limited.

The sequenced sample consisted of naive CD4+ T cells sorted from blood. The cell subset or site label corresponds to: CD45RA+ positively selected. The sequence is built from TRBV5-4 and TRBJ2-1, and possibly TRBD1, on 5 matching bases. This clonotype originated in a man aged 18 to 35 in good health. At the DNA level, the sequence is TGTGCCAGCAGCTTGGCGGAACAGGTTTACAATGAGCAGTTCTTC. This translates into CASSLAEQVYNEQFF.